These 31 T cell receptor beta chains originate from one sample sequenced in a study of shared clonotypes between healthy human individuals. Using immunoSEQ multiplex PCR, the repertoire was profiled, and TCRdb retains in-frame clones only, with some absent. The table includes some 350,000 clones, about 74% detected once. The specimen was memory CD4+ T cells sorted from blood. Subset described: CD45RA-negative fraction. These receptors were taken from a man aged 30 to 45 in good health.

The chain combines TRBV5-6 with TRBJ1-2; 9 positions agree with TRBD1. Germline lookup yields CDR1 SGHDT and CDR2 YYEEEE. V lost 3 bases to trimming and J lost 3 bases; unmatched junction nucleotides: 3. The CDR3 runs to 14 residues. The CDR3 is CASSSGQGDYGYTF. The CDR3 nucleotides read TGTGCCAGCAGCTCGGGACAGGGCGACTATGGCTACACCTTC.

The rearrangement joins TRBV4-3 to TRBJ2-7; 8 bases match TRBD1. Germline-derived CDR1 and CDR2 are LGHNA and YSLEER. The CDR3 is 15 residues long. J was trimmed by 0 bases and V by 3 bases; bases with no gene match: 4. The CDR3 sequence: CASSQDRAHSYEQYF. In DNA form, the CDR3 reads TGCGCCAGCAGCCAGGACAGGGCACACTCCTACGAGCAGTACTTC.

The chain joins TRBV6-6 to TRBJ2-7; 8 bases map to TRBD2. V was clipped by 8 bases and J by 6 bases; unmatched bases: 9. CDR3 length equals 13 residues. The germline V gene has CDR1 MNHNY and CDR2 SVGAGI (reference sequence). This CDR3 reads CASRRTAGGEQYF. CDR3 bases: TGTGCCAGCCGACGAACTGCGGGAGGCGAGCAGTACTTC.

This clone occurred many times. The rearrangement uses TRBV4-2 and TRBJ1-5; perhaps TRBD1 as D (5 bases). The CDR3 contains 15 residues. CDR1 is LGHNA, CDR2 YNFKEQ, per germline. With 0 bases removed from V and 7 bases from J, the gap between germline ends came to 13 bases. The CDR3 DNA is TGTGCCAGCAGCCAAGATAGGTTGGGACGACAGCCCCAGCATTTT. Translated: CASSQDRLGRQPQHF.

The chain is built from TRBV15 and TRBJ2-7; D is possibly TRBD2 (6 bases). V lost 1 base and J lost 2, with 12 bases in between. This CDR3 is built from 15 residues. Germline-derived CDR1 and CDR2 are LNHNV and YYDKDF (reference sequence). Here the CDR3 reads CATSRGGDGAYEQYF. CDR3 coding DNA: TGTGCCACCAGCAGAGGGGGGGACGGAGCCTACGAGCAGTACTTC.

The CDR3 loop reads CASSDTQTEALGELFF. The DNA of the CDR3 is TGTGCCAGCAGCGACACCCAGACGGAGGCTTTGGGGGAGCTGTTTTTT. The chain joins TRBV2 to TRBJ2-2; TRBD2 might be the D (5 bases). Trimming took off 6 bases at V and 8 bases at J, with 22 bases between the two ends. CDR3 length: 16 residues. Germline CDR1 and CDR2: SNHLY and FYNNEI.

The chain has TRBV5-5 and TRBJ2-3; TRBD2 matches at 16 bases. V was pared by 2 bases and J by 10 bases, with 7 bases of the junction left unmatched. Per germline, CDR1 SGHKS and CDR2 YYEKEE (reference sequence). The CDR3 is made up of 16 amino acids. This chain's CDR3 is CASSFGVGLAGGPQYF. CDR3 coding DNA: TGTGCCAGCAGCTTCGGGGTGGGACTAGCGGGAGGGCCGCAGTATTTT.

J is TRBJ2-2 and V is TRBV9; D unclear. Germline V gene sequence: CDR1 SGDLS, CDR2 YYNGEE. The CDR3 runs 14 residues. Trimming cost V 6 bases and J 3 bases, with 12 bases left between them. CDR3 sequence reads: CASTGQDYTGELFF. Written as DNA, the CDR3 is TGTGCCAGCACGGGTCAGGATTACACCGGGGAGCTGTTTTTT.

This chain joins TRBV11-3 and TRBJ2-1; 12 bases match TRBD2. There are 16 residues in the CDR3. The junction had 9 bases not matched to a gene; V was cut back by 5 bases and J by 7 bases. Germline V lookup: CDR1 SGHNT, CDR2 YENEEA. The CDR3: CASSPRTSGTENEQFF. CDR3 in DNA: TGTGCCAGCAGCCCAAGGACTAGCGGGACTGAGAATGAGCAGTTCTTC.

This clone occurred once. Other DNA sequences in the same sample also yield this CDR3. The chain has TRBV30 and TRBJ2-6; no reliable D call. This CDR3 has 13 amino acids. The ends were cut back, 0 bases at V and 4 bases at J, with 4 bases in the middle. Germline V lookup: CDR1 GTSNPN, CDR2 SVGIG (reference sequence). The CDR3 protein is CAWSVSGANVLTF. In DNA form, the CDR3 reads TGTGCCTGGAGTGTATCCGGGGCCAACGTCCTGACTTTC. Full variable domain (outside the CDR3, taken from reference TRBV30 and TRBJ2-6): SQTIHQWPATLVQPVGSPLSLECTVEGTSNPNLYWYRQAAGRGLQLLFYSVGIGQISSEVPQNLSASRPQDRQFILSSKKLLLSDSGFYLCAWSVSGANVLTFGAGSRLTVL.

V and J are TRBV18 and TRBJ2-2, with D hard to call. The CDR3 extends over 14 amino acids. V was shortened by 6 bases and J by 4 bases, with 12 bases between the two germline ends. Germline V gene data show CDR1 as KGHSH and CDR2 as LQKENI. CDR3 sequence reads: CASSLTKATGELFF. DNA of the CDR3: TGTGCCAGCTCCTTAACTAAGGCCACCGGGGAGCTGTTTTTT.

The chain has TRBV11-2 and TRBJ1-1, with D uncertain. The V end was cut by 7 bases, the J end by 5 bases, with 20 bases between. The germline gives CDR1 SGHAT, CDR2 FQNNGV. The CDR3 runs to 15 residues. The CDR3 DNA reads TGTGCCAGCACCGACCCCCTAAGGGTGAGGACTGAAGCTTTCTTT. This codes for CASTDPLRVRTEAFF. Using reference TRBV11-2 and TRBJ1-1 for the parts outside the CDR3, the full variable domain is EAGVAQSPRYKIIEKRQSVAFWCNPISGHATLYWYQQILGQGPKLLIQFQNNGVVDDSQLPKDRFSAERLKGVDSTLKIQPAKLEDSAVYLCASTDPLRVRTEAFFGQGTRLTVV.

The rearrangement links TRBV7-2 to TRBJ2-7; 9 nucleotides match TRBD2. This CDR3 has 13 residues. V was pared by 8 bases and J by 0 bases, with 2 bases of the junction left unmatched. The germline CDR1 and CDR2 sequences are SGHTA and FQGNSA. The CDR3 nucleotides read TGTGCCAGCGCGGGGGGGGTCTCCTACGAGCAGTACTTC. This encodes CASAGGVSYEQYF.

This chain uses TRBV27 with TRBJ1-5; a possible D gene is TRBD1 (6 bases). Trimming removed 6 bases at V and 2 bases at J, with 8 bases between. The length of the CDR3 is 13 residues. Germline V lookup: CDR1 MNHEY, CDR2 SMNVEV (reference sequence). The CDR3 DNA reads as TGTGCCAGCAGGGACAGCCGCAATCAGCCCCAGCATTTT. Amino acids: CASRDSRNQPQHF.

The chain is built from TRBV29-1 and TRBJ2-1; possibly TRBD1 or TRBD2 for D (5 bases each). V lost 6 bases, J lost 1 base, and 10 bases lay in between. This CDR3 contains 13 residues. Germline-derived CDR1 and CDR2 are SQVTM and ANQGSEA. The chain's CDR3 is CSVGVGSYNEQFF. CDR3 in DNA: TGCAGCGTGGGGGTAGGGTCCTACAATGAGCAGTTCTTC.

DNA for the CDR3: TGCGCCAGCAGTTCCCCGTCAGATACGCAGTATTTT. Protein: CASSSPSDTQYF. This rearrangement joins TRBV5-1 to TRBJ2-3; no firm D call. Between the trimmed V and J ends, which lost 5 bases and 4 bases, there was a span of 8 bases. Germline V lookup: CDR1 SGHRS, CDR2 YFSETQ. The CDR3 is 12 residues long.

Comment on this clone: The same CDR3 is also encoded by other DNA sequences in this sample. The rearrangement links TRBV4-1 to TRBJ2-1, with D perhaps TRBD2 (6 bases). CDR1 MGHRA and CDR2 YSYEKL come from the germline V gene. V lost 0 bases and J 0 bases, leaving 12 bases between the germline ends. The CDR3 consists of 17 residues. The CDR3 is CASSQEPGRSSYNEQFF. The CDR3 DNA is TGCGCCAGCAGCCAAGAACCTGGGAGGAGCTCCTACAATGAGCAGTTCTTC.

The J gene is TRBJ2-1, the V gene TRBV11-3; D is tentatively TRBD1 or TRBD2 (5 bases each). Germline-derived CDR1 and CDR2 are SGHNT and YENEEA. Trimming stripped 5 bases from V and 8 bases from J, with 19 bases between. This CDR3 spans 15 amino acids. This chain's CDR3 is CASSETGTFKYEQFF. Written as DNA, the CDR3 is TGTGCCAGCAGCGAGACCGGGACCTTTAAGTATGAGCAGTTCTTC. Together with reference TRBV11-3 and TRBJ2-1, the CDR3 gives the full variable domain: EAGVVQSPRYKIIEKKQPVAFWCNPISGHNTLYWYLQNLGQGPELLIRYENEEAVDDSQLPKDRFSAERLKGVDSTLKIQPAELGDSAVYLCASSETGTFKYEQFFGPGTRLTVL.

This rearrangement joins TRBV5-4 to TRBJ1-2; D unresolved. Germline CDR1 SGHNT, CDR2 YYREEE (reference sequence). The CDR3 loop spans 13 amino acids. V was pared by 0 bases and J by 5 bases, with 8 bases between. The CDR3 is CASSLEQRYGYTF. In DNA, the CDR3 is TGTGCCAGCAGCTTGGAACAGAGATATGGCTACACCTTC.

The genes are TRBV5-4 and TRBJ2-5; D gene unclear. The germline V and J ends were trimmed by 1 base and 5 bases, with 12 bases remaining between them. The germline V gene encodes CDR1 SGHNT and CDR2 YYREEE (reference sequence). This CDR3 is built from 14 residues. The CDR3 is CASSLSGFRETQYF. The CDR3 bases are TGTGCCAGCAGCTTGTCAGGTTTCAGGGAGACCCAGTACTTC.

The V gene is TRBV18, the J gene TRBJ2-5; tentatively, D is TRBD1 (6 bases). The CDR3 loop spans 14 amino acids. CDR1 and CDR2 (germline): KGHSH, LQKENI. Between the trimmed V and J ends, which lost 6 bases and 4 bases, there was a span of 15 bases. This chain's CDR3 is CASSSGQPRETQYF. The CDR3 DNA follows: TGTGCCAGCTCGTCCGGACAGCCAAGAGAGACCCAGTACTTC.

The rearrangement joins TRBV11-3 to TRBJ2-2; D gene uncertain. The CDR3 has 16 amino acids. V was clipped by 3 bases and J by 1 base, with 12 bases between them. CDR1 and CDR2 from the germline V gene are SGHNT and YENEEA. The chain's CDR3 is CASSFGNPGNTGELFF. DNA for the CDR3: TGTGCCAGCAGCTTTGGGAATCCGGGGAACACCGGGGAGCTGTTTTTT.

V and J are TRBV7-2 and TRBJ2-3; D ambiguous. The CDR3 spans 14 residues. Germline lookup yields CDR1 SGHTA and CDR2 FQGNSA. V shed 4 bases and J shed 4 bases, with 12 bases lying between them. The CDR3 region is CASSYSPSSDTQYF. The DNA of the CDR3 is TGTGCCAGCAGCTACAGTCCCAGCTCAGATACGCAGTATTTT.

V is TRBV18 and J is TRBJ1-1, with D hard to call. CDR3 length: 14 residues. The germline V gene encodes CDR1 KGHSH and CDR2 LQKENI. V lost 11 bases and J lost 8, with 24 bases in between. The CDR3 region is CAPSRRAGTLEAFF. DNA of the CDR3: TGTGCCCCCTCCCGGCGGGCAGGCACTCTAGAAGCTTTCTTT. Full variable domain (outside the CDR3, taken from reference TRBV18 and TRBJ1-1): NAGVMQNPRHLVRRRGQEARLRCSPMKGHSHVYWYRQLPEEGLKFMVYLQKENIIDESGMPKERFSAEFPKEGPSILRIQQVVRGDSAAYFCAPSRRAGTLEAFFGQGTRLTVV.

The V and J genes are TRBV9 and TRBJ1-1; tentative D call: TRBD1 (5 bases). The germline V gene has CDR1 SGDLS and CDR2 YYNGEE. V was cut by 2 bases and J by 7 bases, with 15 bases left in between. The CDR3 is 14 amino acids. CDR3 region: CASSVSGNGGEAFF. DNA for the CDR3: TGTGCCAGCAGCGTCTCAGGGAACGGCGGTGAAGCTTTCTTT.

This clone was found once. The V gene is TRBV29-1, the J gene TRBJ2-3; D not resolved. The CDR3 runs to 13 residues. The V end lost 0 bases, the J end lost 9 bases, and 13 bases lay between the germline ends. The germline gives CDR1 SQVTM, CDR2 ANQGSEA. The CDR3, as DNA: TGCAGCGTTGAAGAGAGTTTTAGTGGGACGCAGTATTTT. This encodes CSVEESFSGTQYF.

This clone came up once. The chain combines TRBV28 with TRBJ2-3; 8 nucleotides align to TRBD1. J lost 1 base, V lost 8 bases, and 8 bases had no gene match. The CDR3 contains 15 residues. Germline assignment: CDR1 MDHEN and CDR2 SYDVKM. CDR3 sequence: CASRGPGQGTDTQYF. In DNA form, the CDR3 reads TGTGCCAGCCGAGGACCGGGACAGGGCACAGATACGCAGTATTTT.

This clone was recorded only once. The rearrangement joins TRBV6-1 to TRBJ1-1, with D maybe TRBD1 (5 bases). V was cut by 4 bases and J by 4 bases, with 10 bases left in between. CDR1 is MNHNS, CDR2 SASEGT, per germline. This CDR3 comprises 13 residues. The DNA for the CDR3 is TGTGCCAGCAGTGCCGACAGCTTCACTGAAGCTTTCTTT. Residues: CASSADSFTEAFF.

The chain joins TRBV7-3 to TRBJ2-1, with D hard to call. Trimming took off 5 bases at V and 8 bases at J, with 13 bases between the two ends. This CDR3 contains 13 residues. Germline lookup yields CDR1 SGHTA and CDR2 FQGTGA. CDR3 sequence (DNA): TGTGCCAGCAGCCTTAGGAGTTCCCATGAGCAGTTCTTC. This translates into CASSLRSSHEQFF.

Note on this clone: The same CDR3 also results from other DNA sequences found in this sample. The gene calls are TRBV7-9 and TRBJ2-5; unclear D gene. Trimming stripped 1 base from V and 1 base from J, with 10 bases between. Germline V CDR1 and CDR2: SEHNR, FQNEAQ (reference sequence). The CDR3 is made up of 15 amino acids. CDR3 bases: TGTGCCAGCAGCTTAGGTGGCGACATCCAAGAGACCCAGTACTTC. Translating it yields CASSLGGDIQETQYF.

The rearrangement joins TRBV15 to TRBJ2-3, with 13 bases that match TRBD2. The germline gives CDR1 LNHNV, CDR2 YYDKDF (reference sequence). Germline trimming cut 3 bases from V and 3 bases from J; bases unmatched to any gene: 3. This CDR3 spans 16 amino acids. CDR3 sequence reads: CATSSRLAGGTDTQYF. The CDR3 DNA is TGTGCCACCAGCAGTAGACTAGCGGGAGGAACAGATACGCAGTATTTT.